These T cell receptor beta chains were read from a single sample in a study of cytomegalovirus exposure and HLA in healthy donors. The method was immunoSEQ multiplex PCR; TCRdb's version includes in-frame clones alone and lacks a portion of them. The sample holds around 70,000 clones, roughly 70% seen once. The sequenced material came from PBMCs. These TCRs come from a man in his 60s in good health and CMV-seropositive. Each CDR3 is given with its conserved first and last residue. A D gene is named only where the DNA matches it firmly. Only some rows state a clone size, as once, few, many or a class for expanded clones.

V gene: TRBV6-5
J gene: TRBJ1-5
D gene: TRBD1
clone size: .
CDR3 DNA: TGTGCCAGCAGTTTCACAGGGGATAATCAGCCCCAGCATTTT
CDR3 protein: CASSFTGDNQPQHF

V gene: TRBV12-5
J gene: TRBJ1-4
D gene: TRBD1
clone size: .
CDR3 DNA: TGTGCTAGTGGTTGGACAATAACAGGGGGCCGAAATGAAAAACTGTTTTTT
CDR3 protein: CASGWTITGGRNEKLFF

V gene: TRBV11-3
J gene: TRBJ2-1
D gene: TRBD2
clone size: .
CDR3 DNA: TGTGCCAGCAGCCGGGGGGGTGGCGGGAATAGAGGTGAGCAGTTCTTC
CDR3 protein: CASSRGGGGNRGEQFF

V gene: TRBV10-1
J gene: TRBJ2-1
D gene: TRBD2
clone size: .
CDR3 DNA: TGCGCCAGCAGTGAGTCTCTAGCGGGGGGTAGATACAATGAGCAGTTCTTC
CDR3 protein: CASSESLAGGRYNEQFF

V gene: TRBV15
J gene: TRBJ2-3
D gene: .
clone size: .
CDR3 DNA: TGTGCCACCAGCGGGTGGATAGCGGATAGCACAGATACGCAGTATTTT
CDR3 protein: CATSGWIADSTDTQYF

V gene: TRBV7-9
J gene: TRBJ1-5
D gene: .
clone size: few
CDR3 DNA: TGTGCCAGCAGCTACGGGGGTCAGCCCCAGCATTTT
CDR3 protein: CASSYGGQPQHF

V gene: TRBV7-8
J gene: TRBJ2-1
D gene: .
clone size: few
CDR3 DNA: TGTGCCAGCAGCTTAGCCGACAGCTCCTACAATGAGCAGTTCTTC
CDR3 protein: CASSLADSSYNEQFF

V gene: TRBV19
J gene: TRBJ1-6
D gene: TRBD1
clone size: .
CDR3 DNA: TGTGCCAGTAGTTCCCAGGGGGGTACTATGAATTCACCCCTCCACTTT
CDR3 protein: CASSSQGGTMNSPLHF

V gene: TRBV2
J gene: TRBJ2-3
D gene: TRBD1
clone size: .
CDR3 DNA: TGTGCCAGTGGCCAGGGGGCGGAAGATACGCAGTATTTT
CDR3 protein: CASGQGAEDTQYF

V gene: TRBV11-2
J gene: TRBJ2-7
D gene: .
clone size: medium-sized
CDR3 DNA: TGTGCCAGCAGCTTAGACTCCTCCTACGAGCAGTACTTC
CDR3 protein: CASSLDSSYEQYF